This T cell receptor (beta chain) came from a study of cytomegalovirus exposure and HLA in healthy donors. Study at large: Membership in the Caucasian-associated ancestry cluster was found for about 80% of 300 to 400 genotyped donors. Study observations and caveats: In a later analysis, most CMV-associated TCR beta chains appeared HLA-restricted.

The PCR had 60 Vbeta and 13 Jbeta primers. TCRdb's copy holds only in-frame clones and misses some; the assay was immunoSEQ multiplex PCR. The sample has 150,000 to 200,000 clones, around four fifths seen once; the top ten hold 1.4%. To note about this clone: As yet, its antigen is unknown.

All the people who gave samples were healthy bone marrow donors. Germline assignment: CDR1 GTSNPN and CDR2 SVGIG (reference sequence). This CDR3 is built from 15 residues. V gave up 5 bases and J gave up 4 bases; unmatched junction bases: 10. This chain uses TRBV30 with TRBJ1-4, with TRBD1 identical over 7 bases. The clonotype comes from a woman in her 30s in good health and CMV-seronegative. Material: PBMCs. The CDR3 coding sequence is TGTGCCTGGTCAGCAGCGACAGGGTATAATGAAAAACTGTTTTTT. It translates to CAWSAATGYNEKLFF.